This TCR beta chain was recorded in a study of monozygotic twins with inflammatory bowel disease. Study-wide findings and caveats: Different subtypes (of T cells) could not be told apart from one another.

The CDR3 is 15 residues long. Germline V gives CDR1 MNHEY, CDR2 SMNVEV (reference sequence). A remark on this clonotype: Its specificity is unknown.

Using the 5' RACE reads, TCRdb records one entry per CDR3 protein without DNA. The sample includes a few hundred thousand distinct CDR3 sequences. The rearrangement joins TRBV27 to TRBJ1-2. The sequenced sample was blood. The clonotype comes from a human donor with ulcerative colitis or Crohn's disease, or a healthy co-twin of an affected twin (not recorded which). CDR3 amino acids: CASSLSPTEDYGYTF.